The subject of this entry is one T cell receptor beta chain. Its specificity is not known. The data are from a study of identical twins. V lost 6 bases and J lost 2, with 10 bases in between. The germline V gene encodes CDR1 MNHEY and CDR2 SMNVEV (reference sequence). The length of the CDR3 is 14 residues. General study findings and limits: Sharing of beta out-of-frame sequences by twins showed a weaker excess. Insertion counts were lower in abundant cord blood beta clonotypes, a trend that memory repertoires did not show.

Template switching introduced a universal primer site, and the cDNA bore unique molecular identifiers. TCRdb reanalysed the 5' RACE reads using MiXCR and keeps one entry per CDR3 protein. The profile shows 250,000 to 350,000 distinct CDR3 sequences, 7.5% to 9.5% of them singletons. These data also featured in a second study, about yellow fever vaccine responses in identical twins.

This TCR derives from a woman under 30 in good health. The rearrangement links TRBV27 to TRBJ2-2; D gene uncertain. What was sequenced was CD8+ T cells sorted from blood. CDR3 residues: CASSPIINTGELFF. The CDR3 coding sequence is TGTGCCAGCAGCCCAATCATTAACACCGGGGAGCTGTTTTTT.